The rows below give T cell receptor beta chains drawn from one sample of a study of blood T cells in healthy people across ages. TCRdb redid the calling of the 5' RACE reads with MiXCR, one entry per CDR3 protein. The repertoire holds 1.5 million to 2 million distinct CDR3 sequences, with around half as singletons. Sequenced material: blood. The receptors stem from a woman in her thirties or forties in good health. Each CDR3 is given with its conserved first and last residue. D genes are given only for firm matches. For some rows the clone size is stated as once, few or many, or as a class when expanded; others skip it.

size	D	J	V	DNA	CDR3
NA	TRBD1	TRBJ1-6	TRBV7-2	TGTGCCAGCAGCTTGCGGACAGGGGTCAATTCACCCCTCCACTTT	CASSLRTGVNSPLHF
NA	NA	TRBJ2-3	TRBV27	TGTGCCAGCAGCCCTGGGGGGGCTAGCGGACTAACAGATACGCAGTATTTT	CASSPGGASGLTDTQYF
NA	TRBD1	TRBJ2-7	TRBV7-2	TGTGCCAGCACTGGGACAGCCTACGAGCAGTACTTC	CASTGTAYEQYF
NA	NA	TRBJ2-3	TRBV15	TGTGCCACCAGCAGAGATCAGGCAGATACGCAGTATTTT	CATSRDQADTQYF
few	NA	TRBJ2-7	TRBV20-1	TGCAGTGCTAGAACAGGTACCGAGCAGTACTTC	CSARTGTEQYF
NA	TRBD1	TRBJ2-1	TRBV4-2	TGTGCCAGCAGCCAAGGGAGTTCAGGGGGACAGAGGGATGAGCAGTTCTTC	CASSQGSSGGQRDEQFF
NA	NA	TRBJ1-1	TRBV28	TGTGCCAGCAGTGCAGATGGGGTTTGGGTGACTGAAGCTTTCTTT	CASSADGVWVTEAFF
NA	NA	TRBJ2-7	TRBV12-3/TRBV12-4	TGTGCCAGCAGTTGGGGATATACCTACGAGCAGTACTTC	CASSWGYTYEQYF
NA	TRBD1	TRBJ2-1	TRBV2	TGTGCCAGCAGTGGCGGACAGGGCCGTGAGCAGTTCTTC	CASSGGQGREQFF
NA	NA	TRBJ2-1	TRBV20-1	TGCAGTGCTAGGGTGGGAATTGAGCACAATGAGCAGTTCTTC	CSARVGIEHNEQFF
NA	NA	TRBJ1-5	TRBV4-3	TGCGCCAGCAGCCAAGATCGTCTGCCGGATCAGCCCCAGCATTTT	CASSQDRLPDQPQHF
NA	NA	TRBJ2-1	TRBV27	TGTGCCAGCAGCGTGGCTCTGACTAGTTTAAATGAGCAGTTCTTC	CASSVALTSLNEQFF
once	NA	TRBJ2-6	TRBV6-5	TGTGCCAGCAGTTCGGGCAGCTCCTCTGGGGTCAACGTCCTGACTTTC	CASSSGSSSGVNVLTF
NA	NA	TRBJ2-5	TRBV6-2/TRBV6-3	TGTGCCAGCAGTTATTGGATGGGAATCCAAGAGACCCAGTACTTC	CASSYWMGIQETQYF
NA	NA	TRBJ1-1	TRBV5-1	TGCGCCAGCAGCTTGGTGGGGGGTGGAAGCACTGAAGCTTTCTTT	CASSLVGGGSTEAFF
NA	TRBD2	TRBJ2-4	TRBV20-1	TGCAGTGCTAGAGCAGCGGGGGGGCCCAAAAACATTCAGTACTTC	CSARAAGGPKNIQYF
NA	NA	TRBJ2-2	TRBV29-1	TGCAGCGTTGAAGAGGGCAGGAACACCGGGGAGCTGTTTTTT	CSVEEGRNTGELFF